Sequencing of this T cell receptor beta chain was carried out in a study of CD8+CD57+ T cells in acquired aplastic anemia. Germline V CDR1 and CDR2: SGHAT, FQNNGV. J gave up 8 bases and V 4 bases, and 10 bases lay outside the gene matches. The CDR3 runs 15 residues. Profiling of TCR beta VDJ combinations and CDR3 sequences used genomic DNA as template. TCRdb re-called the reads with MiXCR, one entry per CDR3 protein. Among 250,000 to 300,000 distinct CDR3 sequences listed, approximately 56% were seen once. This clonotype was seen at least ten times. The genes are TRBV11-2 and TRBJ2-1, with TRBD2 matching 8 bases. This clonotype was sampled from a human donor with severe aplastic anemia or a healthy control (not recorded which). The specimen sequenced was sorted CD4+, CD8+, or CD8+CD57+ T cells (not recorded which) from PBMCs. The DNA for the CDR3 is TGTGCCAGCAGCTCAATCCCCGGGAGGGTCCATGAGCAGTTCTTC. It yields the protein CASSSIPGRVHEQFF.